These 3 T cell receptor beta chains were sequenced from one sample in a study of blood T cell repertoires in COVID-19 (dated by TCRdb to about 2020). Libraries were built with the immunoSEQ multiplex PCR assay. Here the immuneACCESS table is served through TCRdb, limited to in-frame sequences with V and J called. Missing clones are a known gap in these copies; in checked studies unresolved V genes cover under half, and the rest lacks a known reason. Recorded for this sample are around 400,000 clones; 70% to 90% of them occurred a single time. About 2% of the sample is taken by the ten largest. What was sequenced was peripheral blood. The receptor set was obtained from a woman aged 55-75 years with COVID-19, enrolled during active disease.

The V gene is TRBV6-4, the J gene TRBJ1-5, with 9 bases that match TRBD1. Germline CDR1 and CDR2: MRHNA and SNTAGT. The V and J ends lost 8 bases and 3 bases, in that order; junction bases with no gene match: 14. This CDR3 contains 17 residues. The chain's CDR3 is CASGGLATGGLNQPQHF. The CDR3 nucleotides read TGTGCCAGCGGTGGATTAGCTACAGGGGGCCTCAATCAGCCCCAGCATTTT.

The V and J genes are TRBV19 and TRBJ2-1; D gene unclear. The germline V gene encodes CDR1 LNHDA and CDR2 SQIVND (reference sequence). V lost 6 bases and J 7 bases, leaving 10 bases between the germline ends. The CDR3 covers 12 residues. The CDR3: CASSPLRNEQFF. Written as DNA, the CDR3 is TGTGCCAGTAGCCCCTTGAGGAATGAGCAGTTCTTC.

This chain links TRBV5-4 with TRBJ1-6, with D tentatively TRBD1 (6 bases). There are 15 residues in the CDR3. CDR1 and CDR2 from the germline V gene are SGHNT and YYREEE (reference sequence). V lost 9 bases, J lost 1 base, and 14 bases lay in between. The CDR3 DNA is TGTGCCACCGCGACAGGTCGATCCTATAATTCACCCCTCCACTTT. Its translation: CATATGRSYNSPLHF.